Listed below are T cell receptor beta chains from one sample, sequenced in a study of OX40 agonist ivuxolimab in advanced cancers. Sequenced by immunoSEQ multiplex PCR; TCRdb stores in-frame clones only, minus some. Of some 50,000 clones listed, around 80% were seen once; the top ten hold 1.5% to 2%. Here the sequenced sample was CD4+ or CD8+ T cells sorted from blood, taken in a trial of the OX40 agonist ivuxolimab. The source of these receptors is an adult with an advanced solid tumor such as melanoma, head and neck, liver or kidney cancer. The CDR3 runs from the conserved cysteine through the conserved F or W. The order of the fields is CDR3 protein, CDR3 DNA, clone size, J gene, V gene, D gene. A D gene is named only where the DNA matches it firmly. Clone sizes are given selectively: once, few, many, or a class where the clone is expanded.

cdr3_aa: CASSLGRWLGDTDTQYF; cdr3_nt: TGTGCCAGCAGCTTAGGTCGATGGCTGGGAGACACAGATACGCAGTATTTT; clone_size: -; j_call: TRBJ2-3; v_call: TRBV7-8; d_call: -
cdr3_aa: CAISEPGRGGYNEQFF; cdr3_nt: TGTGCCATCAGTGAGCCAGGGAGGGGGGGTTACAATGAGCAGTTCTTC; clone_size: -; j_call: TRBJ2-1; v_call: TRBV10-3; d_call: -
cdr3_aa: CASSDQGGPYNEQFF; cdr3_nt: TGCGCCAGCAGCGACCAGGGGGGCCCCTACAATGAGCAGTTCTTC; clone_size: -; j_call: TRBJ2-1; v_call: TRBV5-1; d_call: -
cdr3_aa: CASRPGTSTSYEQYF; cdr3_nt: TGTGCCAGCAGACCCGGGACATCCACCTCCTACGAGCAGTACTTC; clone_size: -; j_call: TRBJ2-7; v_call: TRBV5-4; d_call: -
cdr3_aa: CASSQGLAGVADTQYF; cdr3_nt: TGTGCCAGCAGCCAAGGACTAGCGGGAGTGGCAGATACGCAGTATTTT; clone_size: -; j_call: TRBJ2-3; v_call: TRBV11-3; d_call: TRBD2
cdr3_aa: CASTNPGHYEQYF; cdr3_nt: TGTGCCAGCACCAACCCGGGACACTACGAGCAGTACTTC; clone_size: -; j_call: TRBJ2-7; v_call: TRBV6-5; d_call: -
cdr3_aa: CAISIALDPYTDTQYF; cdr3_nt: TGTGCCATCAGCATTGCGCTGGACCCGTACACAGATACGCAGTATTTT; clone_size: once; j_call: TRBJ2-3; v_call: TRBV10-3; d_call: -
cdr3_aa: CASSPIRRGIQETQYF; cdr3_nt: TGTGCCAGCAGCCCCATCCGCAGAGGTATACAAGAGACCCAGTACTTC; clone_size: -; j_call: TRBJ2-5; v_call: TRBV11-2; d_call: -
cdr3_aa: CASSEDRGGSPLHF; cdr3_nt: TGTGCCAGCAGTGAAGACAGGGGGGGATCACCCCTCCACTTT; clone_size: -; j_call: TRBJ1-6; v_call: TRBV6-5; d_call: TRBD1
cdr3_aa: CAIRGDENPADTQYF; cdr3_nt: TGTGCCATCAGGGGGGACGAAAACCCAGCCGATACGCAGTATTTT; clone_size: -; j_call: TRBJ2-3; v_call: TRBV10-3; d_call: -
cdr3_aa: CASRHREDTEAFF; cdr3_nt: TGCGCCAGCCGACACAGGGAGGACACTGAAGCTTTCTTT; clone_size: -; j_call: TRBJ1-1; v_call: TRBV10-1; d_call: -
cdr3_aa: CAWSATGGLGNEQYF; cdr3_nt: TGTGCCTGGAGTGCAACAGGGGGCTTGGGCAACGAGCAGTACTTC; clone_size: -; j_call: TRBJ2-7; v_call: TRBV30; d_call: TRBD1
cdr3_aa: CASSYASGWNYEQYF; cdr3_nt: TGTGCCAGCAGTTACGCTAGCGGGTGGAACTACGAGCAGTACTTC; clone_size: -; j_call: TRBJ2-7; v_call: TRBV6-5; d_call: TRBD2
cdr3_aa: CASKRGPGQGSNEQFF; cdr3_nt: TGTGCCAGCAAAAGGGGTCCGGGACAGGGCTCCAATGAGCAGTTCTTC; clone_size: -; j_call: TRBJ2-1; v_call: TRBV13; d_call: TRBD1
cdr3_aa: CASSQSIGSLPSNYGYTF; cdr3_nt: TGCGCCAGCAGCCAATCAATAGGGAGCCTCCCCTCCAACTATGGCTACACCTTC; clone_size: -; j_call: TRBJ1-2; v_call: TRBV4-3; d_call: -
cdr3_aa: CASSNYYGYTF; cdr3_nt: TGTGCCAGCAGTAATTACTATGGCTACACCTTC; clone_size: once; j_call: TRBJ1-2; v_call: TRBV28; d_call: -
cdr3_aa: CAHIRGSGTGELFF; cdr3_nt: TGTGCCCACATACGGGGATCGGGGACCGGGGAGCTGTTTTTT; clone_size: -; j_call: TRBJ2-2; v_call: TRBV7-9; d_call: -
cdr3_aa: CASRQGSSYNEQFF; cdr3_nt: TGTGCCAGCCGACAGGGGAGCTCCTACAATGAGCAGTTCTTC; clone_size: -; j_call: TRBJ2-1; v_call: TRBV7-9; d_call: TRBD1
cdr3_aa: CASSPSGIRNEQFF; cdr3_nt: TGTGCCAGCAGTCCCAGCGGGATTCGTAATGAGCAGTTCTTC; clone_size: -; j_call: TRBJ2-1; v_call: TRBV6-5; d_call: TRBD2
cdr3_aa: CASSLGGGNYEQYF; cdr3_nt: TGTGCCAGCTCACTAGGCGGGGGAAACTACGAGCAGTACTTC; clone_size: -; j_call: TRBJ2-7; v_call: TRBV7-2; d_call: TRBD2
cdr3_aa: CATQQAALNTEAFF; cdr3_nt: TGTGCCACTCAACAGGCAGCCCTGAACACTGAAGCTTTCTTT; clone_size: -; j_call: TRBJ1-1; v_call: TRBV7-2; d_call: -
cdr3_aa: CASSRRDYGYTF; cdr3_nt: TGTGCCAGCTCACGACGGGACTATGGCTACACCTTC; clone_size: -; j_call: TRBJ1-2; v_call: TRBV18; d_call: -
cdr3_aa: CASIYGRDGRNEQFF; cdr3_nt: TGTGCCAGTATCTATGGGAGGGATGGGAGGAATGAGCAGTTCTTC; clone_size: -; j_call: TRBJ2-1; v_call: TRBV19; d_call: TRBD2
cdr3_aa: CASSPERYRKTYGYTF; cdr3_nt: TGTGCCAGCAGTCCTGAACGTTACAGGAAAACATATGGCTACACCTTC; clone_size: -; j_call: TRBJ1-2; v_call: TRBV28; d_call: -
cdr3_aa: CASRSDVSGEQFF; cdr3_nt: TGTGCCAGCAGGAGTGATGTGTCCGGGGAGCAGTTCTTC; clone_size: -; j_call: TRBJ2-1; v_call: TRBV2; d_call: -
cdr3_aa: CASKEDAKNIQYF; cdr3_nt: TGTGCCAGTAAGGAGGATGCCAAAAACATTCAGTACTTC; clone_size: -; j_call: TRBJ2-4; v_call: TRBV19; d_call: -
cdr3_aa: CASHRGGNSPLHF; cdr3_nt: TGTGCCAGCCACCGAGGAGGCAATTCACCCCTCCACTTT; clone_size: -; j_call: TRBJ1-6; v_call: TRBV6-5; d_call: -
cdr3_aa: CASSPWGGSGHNEQFF; cdr3_nt: TGTGCCAGCAGTCCTTGGGGGGGTAGCGGTCACAATGAGCAGTTCTTC; clone_size: -; j_call: TRBJ2-1; v_call: TRBV27; d_call: TRBD2
cdr3_aa: CASSIGRGTGGYNEQFF; cdr3_nt: TGTGCCAGTAGTATAGGGCGGGGGACAGGTGGGTACAATGAGCAGTTCTTC; clone_size: -; j_call: TRBJ2-1; v_call: TRBV19; d_call: -
cdr3_aa: CASSLLQTTQETQYF; cdr3_nt: TGCGCCAGCAGCTTGCTACAGACGACGCAGGAGACCCAGTACTTC; clone_size: -; j_call: TRBJ2-5; v_call: TRBV5-1; d_call: -
cdr3_aa: CASSLGGTAYNSPLHF; cdr3_nt: TGTGCCAGCAGCTTGGGTGGGACAGCCTATAATTCACCCCTCCACTTT; clone_size: -; j_call: TRBJ1-6; v_call: TRBV5-4; d_call: TRBD1
cdr3_aa: CASSQDRTQYF; cdr3_nt: TGCGCCAGCAGCCAGGACCGTACGCAGTATTTT; clone_size: once; j_call: TRBJ2-3; v_call: TRBV5-1; d_call: -
cdr3_aa: CASSLMAEAQHF; cdr3_nt: TGTGCCAGCAGTTTAATGGCAGAAGCCCAGCATTTT; clone_size: once; j_call: TRBJ1-5; v_call: TRBV28; d_call: -
cdr3_aa: CASSSQPYNEQFF; cdr3_nt: TGCGCCAGCAGCAGCCAGCCCTACAATGAGCAGTTCTTC; clone_size: -; j_call: TRBJ2-1; v_call: TRBV4-3; d_call: -
cdr3_aa: CASSFHRQETQYF; cdr3_nt: TGTGCCAGCAGTTTTCACAGGCAAGAGACCCAGTACTTC; clone_size: -; j_call: TRBJ2-5; v_call: TRBV27; d_call: -
cdr3_aa: CASSLGPSGPSGTQYF; cdr3_nt: TGTGCCAGCAGCTTAGGTCCTAGCGGTCCTTCTGGGACCCAGTACTTC; clone_size: -; j_call: TRBJ2-5; v_call: TRBV7-2; d_call: TRBD2
cdr3_aa: CASSSGSLPSYNEQFF; cdr3_nt: TGTGCCAGCAGTTCAGGTAGCCTTCCCTCGTACAATGAGCAGTTCTTC; clone_size: -; j_call: TRBJ2-1; v_call: TRBV21-1; d_call: -
cdr3_aa: CASSLMVVGGLGDSYEQYF; cdr3_nt: TGTGCCAGCAGTTTAATGGTCGTAGGGGGACTAGGAGATTCCTACGAGCAGTACTTC; clone_size: -; j_call: TRBJ2-7; v_call: TRBV28; d_call: TRBD2
cdr3_aa: CASSEYSGVSYNEQFF; cdr3_nt: TGCGCCAGCAGTGAGTATAGCGGGGTCTCCTACAATGAGCAGTTCTTC; clone_size: -; j_call: TRBJ2-1; v_call: TRBV10-1; d_call: TRBD2
cdr3_aa: CSATAGAAGTF; cdr3_nt: TGCAGTGCTACAGCAGGGGCCGCCGGGACCTTC; clone_size: -; j_call: TRBJ1-2; v_call: TRBV20-1; d_call: -
cdr3_aa: CSAVLGGRKPQHF; cdr3_nt: TGCAGCGCCGTGTTGGGGGGGCGAAAGCCCCAGCATTTT; clone_size: -; j_call: TRBJ1-5; v_call: TRBV29-1; d_call: -
cdr3_aa: CASERVPGQPQHF; cdr3_nt: TGTGCCAGCGAGAGGGTGCCGGGCCAGCCCCAGCATTTT; clone_size: -; j_call: TRBJ1-5; v_call: TRBV6-1; d_call: -
cdr3_aa: CASSWGTFLGNTIYF; cdr3_nt: TGTGCCAGCAGCTGGGGGACCTTCTTAGGAAACACCATATATTTT; clone_size: -; j_call: TRBJ1-3; v_call: TRBV5-8; d_call: -
cdr3_aa: CASRTDIQETQYF; cdr3_nt: TGTGCCAGCAGAACCGACATCCAAGAGACCCAGTACTTC; clone_size: -; j_call: TRBJ2-5; v_call: TRBV25-1; d_call: -
cdr3_aa: CASQRGETSGSPADTQYF; cdr3_nt: TGTGCCAGTCAGAGGGGGGAGACTAGCGGGAGTCCCGCAGATACGCAGTATTTT; clone_size: -; j_call: TRBJ2-3; v_call: TRBV7-9; d_call: TRBD2
cdr3_aa: CASSWGTGDSSYEQYF; cdr3_nt: TGTGCCAGCAGCTGGGGAACAGGGGACAGCTCCTACGAGCAGTACTTC; clone_size: -; j_call: TRBJ2-7; v_call: TRBV5-6; d_call: TRBD1
cdr3_aa: CASSFEERGQPQHF; cdr3_nt: TGTGCCAGCAGTTTTGAGGAAAGAGGACAGCCCCAGCATTTT; clone_size: -; j_call: TRBJ1-5; v_call: TRBV28; d_call: -
cdr3_aa: CASTLLGGTYEQYF; cdr3_nt: TGTGCCAGCACCCTTCTCGGGGGGACCTACGAGCAGTACTTC; clone_size: -; j_call: TRBJ2-7; v_call: TRBV28; d_call: TRBD2